These 5 T cell receptor beta chains were all obtained from the same sample, sequenced in a study of siplizumab effects on memory and regulatory T cells. The table came from immunoSEQ multiplex PCR; TCRdb's copy has only in-frame clones and leaves some out. In the table there are some 110,000 clones, under 95% of which are singletons. Sequencing was done on a sample of CD4+ T cells sorted from blood. Receptors were obtained from a human donor in good health.

V is TRBV5-8 and J is TRBJ2-7, with 9 bases fitting TRBD1. V shed 4 bases, J shed 4 bases, and the junction held 12 bases outside the gene matches. The germline V gene encodes CDR1 SGHTS and CDR2 YDEGEE. This CDR3 has 16 residues. In DNA, the CDR3 is TGTGCCAGCAGCCCCAACAGGGGGCCATGGCCTTACGAGCAGTACTTC. Its translation is CASSPNRGPWPYEQYF.

V and J are TRBV29-1 and TRBJ2-3; 8 bases align to TRBD1. The CDR3 is 14 amino acids. The germline V gene has CDR1 SQVTM and CDR2 ANQGSEA. Trimming cost V 6 bases and J 3 bases; bases outside gene matches: 8. The CDR3 sequence: CSVSDRARTDTQYF. CDR3 nucleotides: TGCAGCGTCTCGGACAGGGCCCGAACAGATACGCAGTATTTT.

This chain connects TRBV6-1 to TRBJ2-7; 11 bases fit TRBD2. V gave up 4 bases and J gave up 3 bases; unmatched junction bases: 5. CDR3 length: 15 residues. Looked up from germline, CDR1 is MNHNS and CDR2 is SASEGT. The CDR3: CASSAPGLAVYEQYF. The CDR3 nucleotides are TGTGCCAGCAGTGCGCCGGGACTAGCGGTCTACGAGCAGTACTTC.

This rearrangement joins TRBV9 to TRBJ2-3; no clear D. Trimming took 0 bases from V and 5 from J, leaving 1 base between them. The CDR3 totals 11 residues. Per the germline V gene, CDR1 is SGDLS and CDR2 is YYNGEE. The CDR3 DNA is TGTGCCAGCAGCGTAGGAGATACGCAGTATTTT. Its protein is CASSVGDTQYF.

The CDR3 sequence: CASSVQGLSGNTIYF. The CDR3 nucleotides read TGTGCCAGCAGTGTTCAAGGGTTATCTGGAAACACCATATATTTT. The chain has TRBV6-1 and TRBJ1-3; D is unclear. The V gene lost 4 bases and the J gene lost 1 base, with 11 bases spanning the gap. The CDR3 loop spans 15 amino acids. Germline loops: CDR1 MNHNS, CDR2 SASEGT.